This TCR beta chain appears in the sequencing data of a study of cytomegalovirus exposure and HLA in healthy donors (dated by TCRdb to about 2017). Study-wide context: An earlier analysis of 587 of the donors reported 276 Gb of sequence data and approximately 120 million unique TCR beta sequences obtained from some 200 million T cells. A later analysis re-analyzed previously published TCR beta repertoires from roughly 630 donors and added high-resolution HLA genotyping to study TCR occurrence patterns. All discovery cohort repertoires had been generated on a single sequencing platform. Around 320 gigabases of sequencing data and approximately 84 million unique TCR sequences were included in an early release covering about 700 HLA-typed donors. Rather than using new phenotypic data, the later analysis identified candidate immune exposures from TCR beta sequences and from how often those sequences occurred across donors. Besides the first cohort of under 700 subjects, a separate validation cohort made up of over a hundred different subjects was used. Of the roughly 400 genotyped donors, 81% were placed in the genetic ancestry cluster associated with self-reported Caucasian donors. The study aimed to test whether signatures of past pathogen exposure could be identified by cataloging public T cell receptors. HLA typing included class I and class II loci at four-digit resolution. An earlier analysis of around 640 of the donors used high-throughput TCR beta sequencing to judge whether each TCR beta V gene segment behaved as functional or pseudogenic. High-throughput TCR immunosequencing, statistical association of individual TCRs with disease status, and machine learning were combined to predict cytomegalovirus infection status. Across approximately 400 genotyped donors of the cohort, an average of approximately 200,000 unique TCR beta nucleotide sequences per donor were sequenced, and around 20% of those sequences were non-productive. Because of strong linkage in the cohort, roughly five DR-DQ haplotypes were treated as single units for association and clustering. A later genetic analysis used genome-wide SNP genotypes for about 55% of the 666 donors, treating that subset as a discovery cohort. The study profiled the T cell repertoires of around 700 subjects by immunosequencing and related them to cytomegalovirus serostatus. Donor age, sex, ethnicity and CMV serostatus were collected together with the repertoire data. Typing coverage varied by locus: roughly 629-640 donors for A, B, C, DRB1 and DQB1; roughly 520 for DQA1; more than 600 for DPA1; more than 450 for DPB1.

From V the trimming removes 4 bases and from J it removes 7 bases, while the gene matches leave 4 bases of the junction unaccounted for. Sequences LNHDA (CDR1) and SQIVND (CDR2) are obtained from the germline V gene (reference sequence). The CDR3 goes from the cysteine to the phenylalanine over 16 residues. Only CDR3 DNA remains: 48 bases, in frame from the first base. This clone was recorded a few times. The antigen this receptor binds is unknown. No clone much larger than this one lies a single base away; base qualities are absent. The cohort consisted of 600 to 750 healthy bone marrow donors. At the time of sampling, all cohort members were nominally healthy, though unrecorded immune exposures were likely present. The donor was CMV seronegative and was included in the group of a few hundred seronegative cohort members. A peripheral blood sample was provided by each donor, and peripheral blood mononuclear cells were used for TCR beta sequencing. Genomic DNA was extracted from the blood cell samples with the Qiagen DNeasy Blood Extraction Kit.

Study-level results and caveats: In a later genetic analysis, fewer N-insertions in productive TCRs were reported among donors in an Asian-associated ancestry cluster than the roughly 700-donor mean. According to a later analysis, TCR association rates differed among HLA loci, with DRB1 alleles showing the most associated TCRs and HLA-C alleles showing the fewest. In a later analysis, several top co-occurrence clusters were reported to appear linked to parvovirus B19, influenza, CMV and Epstein-Barr virus. A total of roughly 160 TCR beta chains were listed by the study as associated with cytomegalovirus. Across donors, most TCR sequences were observed very rarely, whereas some public TCRs were present in many individuals. Because the 87-base-pair reads could not distinguish some IMGT-functional V segments, including TRBV6-2 and TRBV6-3, those segments were excluded. The sequencing pipeline was judged likely to have produced a cluster of highly shared sequence variants as a technical artifact. A later genetic analysis associated a missense DCLRE1C variant with V-gene and J-gene trimming of TCR beta chains, and an independent cohort replicated the association. When HLA alleles, especially DR and DQ, strongly co-occurred, attributing TCR associations to individual alleles was difficult. Compared with equally common non-associated chains, HLA-associated TCR beta chains in a later analysis were more clonally expanded and had lower generation probabilities. A later analysis associated 16,951 TCR beta sequences with specific HLA alleles at a false discovery rate of 0.05. HLA typing was unavailable for some donors at each locus, so association tests used only the typed subset. It was suggested by the authors that the approach could potentially be generalized to other disease states and immunological phenotypes. Most CMV-associated TCR beta chains appeared to be HLA-restricted in a later analysis, and the HLA associations seemed to be driven largely by CMV exposure. Correlated functional status among segregating V segments might be attributable to linkage disequilibrium, but an unknown experimental factor could not be ruled out. For the cohort, immune exposure information was limited to CMV serostatus. In an earlier analysis of about 600 of the donors, most TCR beta V segments appeared in productive rearrangements about 90% or about 30% of the time, broadly matching IMGT annotations. A further reported finding was that TCR beta sequences accurately predicted the HLA-A and HLA-B alleles for most subjects in the first cohort. Only TCR beta chains were sequenced in this cohort, and the absence of alpha or paired-chain data limited detectable features. A few of the identified cytomegalovirus-associated TCR beta chains were confirmed in vitro to be specific for cytomegalovirus antigens. Because counts were too low, more than 15 rarely observed V segments, including chromosome 9 orphons, were excluded from the earlier analysis of several hundred of the donors. In both the original and validation cohorts, the classifier was reported to diagnose cytomegalovirus status with high specificity and sensitivity. Presence/absence analyses assumed roughly uniform sequencing depth across donors, an assumption that may not hold.

The library was produced with the immunoSEQ multiplex PCR assay. The multiplex PCR relied on a mix of 60 forward primers for TCR Vbeta segments and 13 reverse primers for TCR Jbeta segments. Amplification of the CDR3 region of rearranged TCR beta genes was performed with a multiplex PCR assay on genomic DNA. Amplified TCR beta libraries were sequenced as 87-base-pair reads on the Illumina HiSeq System. In the paper's pipeline: A later analysis tallied around 87 million unique TCR beta chains across the 666 repertoires, and approximately 12 million of those chains were shared by two or more donors. Raw reads were error-corrected and collapsed into unique sequences with a nearest-neighbor algorithm that merged closely related sequences to remove PCR and sequencing errors. CDR3 sequences were aligned to IMGT reference sequences to assign V, D and J gene segments. For a sequence to be retained, at least a six-nucleotide match to both a V gene segment and a J gene segment was required. A rearrangement counted as productive if the CDR3 had no stop codons and remained in frame with V and J, and every other rearrangement counted as non-productive. Following IMGT convention, CDR3 was defined as the stretch from the second conserved V-encoded cysteine to the conserved J-encoded phenylalanine. The earlier analysis of fewer than 750 of the donors excluded sequences that lacked an unambiguous match to a single V gene segment. In an earlier analysis of almost 600 of the donors, a V segment was called functional when productive rearrangements were above 56.7%, and segregating when the standard deviation between donors exceeded 5%. A statistical classification framework was developed to diagnose cytomegalovirus status using the catalog of TCR beta chain sequences. V and J gene assignment, in a later analysis, came from comparing TCR nucleotide sequences with IMGT/GENE-DB human TR gene sequences. In a later analysis, CDR3 sequences and most-parsimonious VDJ recombination scenarios were assigned using the TCRdist pipeline. In a later analysis, each TCR beta chain was defined by its CDR3 amino acid sequence together with its V-gene family, and reads lacking a unique V-gene family were excluded. As a way to deal with suspected cross-contamination and a sequencing artifact, a later analysis dropped roughly 600 nucleotide sequences that were highly shared and had low generation probability. In a later analysis, a clonal expansion index was calculated for each public chain from normalized within-repertoire ranks of inferred template counts. Generation probabilities in a later analysis came from a VDJ recombination model fitted to out-of-frame rearrangements, and those results were checked against IGoR. In a later analysis, hypergeometric tests were used to score TCR-TCR, TCR-HLA and TCR-CMV co-occurrence, with a repertoire-size bias correction applied to TCR pairs. To estimate false discovery rates, a later analysis permuted the HLA or CMV assignments 20 times. In a later analysis, co-occurring TCRs were grouped using DBSCAN, and TCRdist sequence similarity was added for clustering within HLA-allele-positive subsets. Repertoires with fewer than 30,000 or more than 120,000 public chains, plus five repertoires with anomalous nucleotide sharing, were excluded from co-occurrence clustering. This is the immuneACCESS table as TCRdb keeps it, with only in-frame sequences that have V and J called. A part of the clones is gone; compared with another copy, unresolved V genes explain less than half, and the rest is unexplained. V, J and clone size are those of that table, while D and trimming were read from the DNA. The sample table contains some 100,000 clones; only one count was recorded for around 74% of them. The top ten clonotypes cover 1.5% to 2% of the sample.

In this chain, TRBV19 is recombined with TRBJ2-2; TRBD2 agrees with 15 junctional bases. What was sequenced was PBMCs. This TCR derives from a woman aged 40 to 55 in good health and CMV-seronegative. The CDR3: CASSRTSGRAFGELFF. The sequenced DNA is TGTGCCAGTAGTAGGACTAGCGGGAGGGCCTTCGGGGAGCTGTTTTTT.